Shown below are 15 T cell receptor beta chains from a single sample sequenced in a study of human T cells and chemical hapten exposure. Time point defined: patch test 2, 6 weeks after DPC sensitization. As to treatment: therapeutic diphenylcyclopropenone sensitization with weekly scalp DPC. One entry per CDR3 protein, called by TCRdb with MiXCR from the RACE reads. The data hold 80,000 to 95,000 distinct CDR3 sequences, with 11% observed a single time. Source: whole blood, taken in connection with sensitization to the hapten diphenylcyclopropenone (DPC). The receptors were gathered from a man younger than 30 with alopecia areata. Some clones in this sample may be carry-over from other donors' samples.

V and J are TRBV20-1 and TRBJ1-1; a possible D gene is TRBD1 (5 bases). This CDR3 is built from 14 residues. CDR1 and CDR2 from the germline V gene are DFQATT and SNEGSKA (reference sequence). The CDR3 region has the DNA TGCAGCTCCGGGACGGATTCACTGAACACTGAAGCTTTCTTT. It is translated as CSSGTDSLNTEAFF.

There are many counts of this clonotype. The chain joins TRBV7-3 to TRBJ2-2; D remains ambiguous. Trimming stripped 4 bases from V and 4 bases from J, with 4 bases between. This CDR3 is 12 amino acids long. Germline V gene data show CDR1 as SGHTA and CDR2 as FQGTGA. DNA of the CDR3: TGTGCCAGCAGCTACCTCACCGGGGAGCTGTTTTTT. It codes for CASSYLTGELFF.

This clonotype has at least ten counts. The chain combines TRBV4-3 with TRBJ1-1; D remains ambiguous. Germline loops: CDR1 LGHNA, CDR2 YSLEER. The germline V and J ends were trimmed by 1 base and 5 bases, with 8 bases remaining between them. The CDR3 totals 13 residues. This chain's CDR3 is CASSQVASTEAFF. CDR3 bases: TGCGCCAGCAGCCAAGTCGCAAGTACTGAAGCTTTCTTT.

This chain connects TRBV7-2 to TRBJ2-5; the D gene is possibly TRBD1 (5 bases). With 1 base removed from V and 5 bases from J, the gap between germline ends came to 14 bases. CDR3 length: 15 amino acids. CDR1 SGHTA and CDR2 FQGNSA come from the germline V gene. CDR3 protein: CASSLDGAGQETQYF. The DNA of the CDR3 is TGTGCCAGCAGCTTAGATGGGGCCGGTCAGGAGACCCAGTACTTC.

The chain employs TRBV7-9 and TRBJ2-3; no reliable D call. The CDR3 length is 14 residues. The germline V gene encodes CDR1 SEHNR and CDR2 FQNEAQ (reference sequence). With 5 bases removed from V and 5 bases from J, the gap between germline ends came to 14 bases. As DNA, the CDR3 is TGTGCCAGCAGCCCCAACCAACCGGGAGATACGCAGTATTTT. This sequence encodes CASSPNQPGDTQYF.

CDR3 sequence: CASSEDHSANYGYTF. Written as DNA, the CDR3 is TGTGCCAGCAGTGAAGATCACAGCGCTAACTATGGCTACACCTTC. V gene TRBV2 combines with J gene TRBJ1-2; D unclear. The V gene's germline CDR1 is SNHLY and CDR2 FYNNEI. The V end was cut by 1 base, the J end by 0 bases, with 9 bases between. The length of the CDR3 is 15 residues.

This clonotype showed up many times. V and J are TRBV4-1 and TRBJ1-1; perhaps TRBD1 as D (5 bases). From germline, CDR1 is MGHRA and CDR2 YSYEKL. This CDR3 has 13 residues. V was trimmed by 1 base and J by 5 bases, leaving 8 bases between them. CDR3 region: CASSQVRGTEAFF. Written as DNA, the CDR3 is TGCGCCAGCAGCCAAGTTCGGGGGACTGAAGCTTTCTTT.

The rearrangement uses TRBV29-1 and TRBJ1-3, with D hard to call. This CDR3 region has 13 residues. Germline-derived CDR1 and CDR2 are SQVTM and ANQGSEA. Trimming left V 5 bases short and J 6 bases short, with 14 bases between. CDR3 sequence: CSVTPVTENTIYF. Here the CDR3 DNA reads TGCAGCGTTACCCCCGTGACCGAAAACACCATATATTTT.

Many counts were recorded for this clonotype. The gene calls are TRBV20-1 and TRBJ2-3, with D uncertain. V was cut by 7 bases and J by 3 bases, with 8 bases left in between. Germline assignment: CDR1 DFQATT and CDR2 SNEGSKA (reference sequence). The CDR3 runs 11 residues. The CDR3 DNA reads as TGCAGTGGGGAAGGTACAGATACGCAGTATTTT. It codes for CSGEGTDTQYF.

This clonotype was found a few times. This rearrangement joins TRBV20-1 to TRBJ1-6; D ambiguous. CDR1 DFQATT and CDR2 SNEGSKA come from the germline V gene (reference sequence). The CDR3 sequence is 13 residues long. The V end lost 6 bases, the J end lost 5 bases, and 11 bases lay between the germline ends. The CDR3 DNA reads as TGCAGTGCAAGGTCTGGGAATAATTCACCCCTCCACTTT. Protein product: CSARSGNNSPLHF.

V is TRBV29-1 and J is TRBJ2-5; 8 positions agree with TRBD1. V lost 5 bases to trimming and J lost 4 bases; unmatched junction nucleotides: 6. Germline values: CDR1 SQVTM, CDR2 ANQGSEA. The CDR3 length is 13 residues. The CDR3 DNA reads as TGCAGCGTTTCCCAGGGGGCAGGAGAGACCCAGTACTTC. As protein: CSVSQGAGETQYF.

This clonotype was seen a few times. The rearrangement links TRBV7-6 to TRBJ2-2, with 8 positions matching TRBD1. The CDR3 consists of 15 residues. V lost 5 bases, J lost 5 bases, and 7 bases stayed unmatched. Germline CDR1 SGHVS, CDR2 FNYEAQ. As DNA, the CDR3 is TGTGCCAGCAGCCCGTGGACAGGGTCAACCGGGGAGCTGTTTTTT. Translation gives CASSPWTGSTGELFF.

This clonotype was counted many times. The chain combines TRBV19 with TRBJ2-3; TRBD1 matches at 11 bases. This CDR3 region has 14 residues. The germline gives CDR1 LNHDA, CDR2 SQIVND (reference sequence). With V trimmed by 5 bases and J by 4 bases, 2 bases remained unmatched. DNA of the CDR3: TGTGCCAGTAGTCGGGACAGGGGGGCAGATACGCAGTATTTT. This codes for CASSRDRGADTQYF.

This clonotype was seen many times. The chain carries TRBV5-1 and TRBJ2-5; 8 bases are a match to TRBD1. The CDR3 contains 14 residues. The V gene's germline CDR1 is SGHRS and CDR2 YFSETQ. Trimming cost V 4 bases and J 5 bases; bases outside gene matches: 7. Here the CDR3 reads CASSSRQGKETQYF. The CDR3 region has the DNA TGCGCCAGCAGCAGTCGACAGGGGAAGGAGACCCAGTACTTC.

The V gene is TRBV7-2, the J gene TRBJ2-1; TRBD2 aligns across 9 bases. This CDR3 has 14 residues. Germline CDR1 and CDR2: SGHTA and FQGNSA. J lost 7 bases, V lost 4 bases, and 5 bases had no gene match. As DNA, the CDR3 is TGTGCCAGCAGCTCGCGGGGGGGCCAAAATGAGCAGTTCTTC. Translation: CASSSRGGQNEQFF.